The 18 T cell receptor beta chains listed next were all sequenced from one sample in a study of blood T cell repertoires in COVID-19. Profiling relied on immunoSEQ multiplex PCR, and the TCRdb table lists in-frame clones only, not all of them. The table includes 120,000 to 150,000 clones, just under 85% detected once. Sequenced sample: PBMCs or T cells enriched from blood (not recorded which). Source of these receptors: a woman aged 40 to 50 who had recovered from COVID-19.

The rearrangement links TRBV29-1 to TRBJ2-2, with TRBD2 matching 11 bases. The CDR3 is 13 residues long. Germline lookup yields CDR1 SQVTM and CDR2 ANQGSEA. The V gene end was trimmed by 6 bases and the J gene end by 6 bases; junction bases not matched to a gene: 3. The CDR3 bases are TGCAGCGTCCTGACTAGCGGGGCCGGGGAGCTGTTTTTT. It translates to CSVLTSGAGELFF.

This clone was seen a few times. The genes are TRBV3-1 (or the pseudogene TRBV3-2) and TRBJ1-1; D may be TRBD1 (5 bases). Between the trimmed V and J ends, which lost 0 bases and 6 bases, there was a span of 20 bases. This CDR3 is 17 amino acids long. Germline V lookup: CDR1 LGHDT, CDR2 YNNKEL (reference sequence). Here the CDR3 reads CASSQDPPFTGLSEAFF. CDR3 DNA: TGTGCCAGCAGCCAAGACCCCCCCTTCACGGGACTATCTGAAGCTTTCTTT.

This chain uses TRBV30 with TRBJ1-6; TRBD1 might be the D (5 bases). Per germline, CDR1 GTSNPN and CDR2 SVGIG (reference sequence). The V end lost 5 bases, the J end lost 4 bases, and 15 bases lay between the germline ends. The CDR3 extends over 15 amino acids. The CDR3 nucleotides read TGTGCCTGGGGCGCCGGGGGGGGTTATAATTCACCCCTCCACTTT. It encodes CAWGAGGGYNSPLHF.

This clone was counted once. This sequence joins TRBV27 and TRBJ2-1; D may be TRBD1 (6 bases). CDR1 and CDR2 from the germline V gene are MNHEY and SMNVEV (reference sequence). V lost 5 bases and J lost 8, with 13 bases in between. The CDR3 covers 13 residues. CDR3 nucleotide sequence: TGTGCCAGCAGTAACAGGGAGAAGGATGAGCAGTTCTTC. Amino acids: CASSNREKDEQFF.

This clone was observed a single time. The rearrangement joins TRBV7-2 to TRBJ1-6; 8 nucleotides match TRBD1. The CDR3 is 18 residues long. The ends lost 2 bases at V and 10 bases at J; junction bases unmatched: 16. Germline CDR1 and CDR2: SGHTA and FQGNSA. The CDR3 region has the DNA TGTGCCAGCAGCTTAAATCGGAACGCAGGGGGCCTTTGGTCACCCCTCCACTTT. This translates into CASSLNRNAGGLWSPLHF.

The chain carries TRBV3-1 (or the pseudogene TRBV3-2) and TRBJ2-1; tentatively, D is TRBD1 (6 bases). The CDR3 loop spans 17 amino acids. The germline V gene has CDR1 LGHDT and CDR2 YNNKEL (reference sequence). V was shortened by 4 bases and J by 1 base, with 17 bases between the two germline ends. The CDR3 is CASSPQGGVRSYNEQFF. The CDR3 DNA reads as TGTGCCAGCAGCCCTCAAGGGGGAGTCAGATCCTACAATGAGCAGTTCTTC.

This clone was found a few times. The rearrangement uses TRBV11-2 and TRBJ1-1; weak D call: TRBD1 (6 bases). The germline V gene encodes CDR1 SGHAT and CDR2 FQNNGV. The CDR3 contains 16 residues. V lost 1 base and J 1 base, leaving 13 bases between the germline ends. CDR3 residues: CASSLGSWDTNTEAFF. DNA of the CDR3: TGTGCCAGCAGCTTAGGGAGCTGGGACACGAACACTGAAGCTTTCTTT.

The chain recombines TRBV30 with TRBJ2-7; tentative D call: TRBD2 (6 bases). This CDR3 has 12 residues. Per the germline V gene, CDR1 is GTSNPN and CDR2 is SVGIG (reference sequence). CDR3 protein: CASGPAGYEQYF. In nucleotides, the CDR3 is TGTGCTTCGGGACCGGCGGGGTACGAGCAGTACTTC.

Only one count was recorded for this clone. The chain uses TRBV9 and TRBJ2-1; 10 nucleotides align to TRBD2. This CDR3 spans 17 amino acids. The V gene's germline CDR1 is SGDLS and CDR2 YYNGEE. Trimming cost V 3 bases and J 0 bases; bases outside gene matches: 6. CDR3 region: CASSEGLATSSYNEQFF. CDR3 DNA sequence: TGTGCCAGCAGCGAGGGACTAGCGACTAGCTCCTACAATGAGCAGTTCTTC. Combining the CDR3 with reference TRBV9 and TRBJ2-1 gives the whole variable domain DSGVTQTPKHLITATGQRVTLRCSPRSGDLSVYWYQQSLDQGLQFLIQYYNGEERAKGNILERFSAQQFPDLHSELNLSSLELGDSALYFCASSEGLATSSYNEQFFGPGTRLTVL.

V and J are TRBV5-6 and TRBJ1-2, with 11 bases that match TRBD1. V lost 4 bases to trimming and J lost 7 bases; unmatched junction nucleotides: 15. Germline CDR1 and CDR2: SGHDT and YYEEEE. This CDR3 contains 17 residues. DNA of the CDR3: TGTGCCAGCAGCCCGGCCAGGACAGGGGGCCGCCGGGGTGGCTACACCTTC. Protein sequence: CASSPARTGGRRGGYTF.

CDR3 protein: CASSNGMSSYNEQFF. CDR3 nucleotides: TGTGCCAGCTCGAACGGGATGAGCTCCTACAATGAGCAGTTCTTC. This chain links TRBV18 with TRBJ2-1, with a possible D match to TRBD2 (5 bases). V lost 6 bases and J lost 0, with 12 bases in between. Germline V lookup: CDR1 KGHSH, CDR2 LQKENI. This CDR3 contains 15 residues.

The chain couples TRBV6-4 to TRBJ2-1, with TRBD2 as a possible D gene (6 bases). V gave up 3 bases and J gave up 7 bases, with 16 bases separating them. Looked up from germline, CDR1 is MRHNA and CDR2 is SNTAGT. CDR3 length: 15 amino acids. The DNA for the CDR3 is TGTGCCAGCAGTGATGGCGGGGAGTCTGGGAATGAGCAGTTCTTC. Amino acids: CASSDGGESGNEQFF.

This clone occurred a few times. The CDR3 region has the DNA TGTGCCAGCATAGTCGGGACAGGGGGCACTGAAGCTTTCTTT. Amino acid sequence: CASIVGTGGTEAFF. The chain combines TRBV2 with TRBJ1-1, with 11 bases lining up with TRBD1. V trimming: 7 bases; J trimming: 4 bases; junction bases outside the gene matches: 5. The CDR3 sequence is 14 residues long. The germline V gene has CDR1 SNHLY and CDR2 FYNNEI. The variable domain in full, with the rest retrieved from reference TRBV2 and TRBJ1-1, is EPEVTQTPSHQVTQMGQEVILRCVPISNHLYFYWYRQILGQKVEFLVSFYNNEISEKSEIFDDQFSVERPDGSNFTLKIRSTKLEDSAMYFCASIVGTGGTEAFFGQGTRLTVV.

The chain's CDR3 is CAWSVANTEAFF. As DNA, the CDR3 is TGTGCCTGGAGTGTGGCGAACACTGAAGCTTTCTTT. The J gene is TRBJ1-1, the V gene TRBV30; D is undetermined. Looked up from germline, CDR1 is GTSNPN and CDR2 is SVGIG (reference sequence). V lost 0 bases and J 1 base, leaving 3 bases between the germline ends. The CDR3 is made up of 12 amino acids.

V gene TRBV23-1 combines with J gene TRBJ2-1, with D maybe TRBD2 (7 bases). TRBV23-1 is given ORF status, its function remaining uncertain. CDR3 length: 15 residues. V was clipped by 7 bases and J by 2 bases, with 15 bases between them. CDR3 sequence reads: CASTQGLAAYNEQFF. DNA of the CDR3: TGCGCCAGCACTCAGGGGCTAGCGGCCTACAATGAGCAGTTCTTC.

The chain recombines TRBV27 with TRBJ2-4; 7 bases line up with TRBD2. The germline V gene has CDR1 MNHEY and CDR2 SMNVEV (reference sequence). The CDR3 spans 16 residues. The J segment lost 1 base and the V segment lost 2 bases, leaving 5 bases of the junction unmatched. The DNA for the CDR3 is TGTGCCAGCAGTTTAATCGGGGGAGGGGCCAAAAACATTCAGTACTTC. This gives the protein CASSLIGGGAKNIQYF.

The chain recombines TRBV28 with TRBJ2-7, with unresolved D. Per germline, CDR1 MDHEN and CDR2 SYDVKM. The CDR3 extends over 12 amino acids. Trimming shortened V by 1 base and J by 3 bases, and 4 bases separated the two germline ends. CDR3 residues: CASSLSLYEQYF. The CDR3 bases are TGTGCCAGCAGTTTATCTCTCTACGAGCAGTACTTC.

The CDR3 DNA follows: TGTGCCAGCAGCCCCCAAGACAGGACCGACAATGAGCAGTTCTTC. Translated, it gives CASSPQDRTDNEQFF. The rearrangement uses TRBV13 and TRBJ2-1; D may be TRBD1 (6 bases). Germline-derived CDR1 and CDR2 are PRHDT and FYEKMQ (reference sequence). V lost 5 bases and J 5 bases, leaving 16 bases between the germline ends. The CDR3 contains 15 residues.